The 24 T cell receptor beta chains below come from one sample, sequenced in a study of cytomegalovirus exposure and HLA in healthy donors. The PCR made use of 60 Vbeta and 13 Jbeta primers. Measured with immunoSEQ multiplex PCR; TCRdb has only the in-frame clones, and not every one. The sample consists of about 130,000 clones, 70% to 85% of them appearing once. Specimen: PBMCs. These receptors were collected from a female donor in good health and CMV-seronegative.

The chain's CDR3 is CASTTGPNTEAFF. CDR3 coding DNA: TGCGCCAGCACGACAGGCCCGAACACTGAAGCTTTCTTT. The chain combines TRBV5-1 with TRBJ1-1; a possible D gene is TRBD1 (6 bases). Trimming removed 6 bases at V and 1 base at J, with 10 bases between. The CDR3 has 13 residues. The V gene's germline CDR1 is SGHRS and CDR2 YFSETQ.

The chain employs TRBV27 and TRBJ2-1, with D possibly being TRBD2 (7 bases). The V end lost 6 bases, the J end lost 4 bases, and 16 bases lay between the germline ends. The germline V gene has CDR1 MNHEY and CDR2 SMNVEV (reference sequence). CDR3 size: 15 residues. The CDR3 bases are TGTGCCAGCAGGGGGGGGCAGGGGTCATACAATGAGCAGTTCTTC. This translates into CASRGGQGSYNEQFF.

The V and J genes are TRBV5-1 and TRBJ2-3; D is possibly TRBD2 (6 bases). Germline CDR1 and CDR2: SGHRS and YFSETQ. This CDR3 contains 17 residues. Trimming took off 5 bases at V and 2 bases at J, with 21 bases between the two ends. This chain's CDR3 is CASRRGSPGGVTDTQYF. The CDR3 DNA reads as TGCGCCAGCAGGAGGGGCTCTCCCGGAGGGGTCACAGATACGCAGTATTTT.

V is TRBV27 and J is TRBJ2-2; a weak D match, TRBD1 (5 bases). CDR3 length equals 14 residues. Germline CDR1 and CDR2: MNHEY and SMNVEV (reference sequence). V was cut by 3 bases and J by 4 bases, with 9 bases left in between. The CDR3 spells CASSFATVTGELFF. The CDR3 DNA is TGTGCCAGCAGTTTTGCGACAGTCACCGGGGAGCTGTTTTTT.

The CDR3 region has the DNA TGTGCCTGGAGTGGGACACTCGATCAGCCCCAGCATTTT. Protein: CAWSGTLDQPQHF. V and J are TRBV30 and TRBJ1-5, with D perhaps matching TRBD1 (5 bases). V was trimmed by 1 base and J by 5 bases, leaving 9 bases between them. The CDR3 has 13 residues. Germline CDR1 GTSNPN, CDR2 SVGIG (reference sequence).

The CDR3 coding sequence is TGTGCCAGTCAAAGACAGGGGGACGTTGCAACTAATGAAAAACTGTTTTTT. It translates to CASQRQGDVATNEKLFF. The chain is built from TRBV19 and TRBJ1-4, with TRBD1 identical over 9 bases. Germline loops: CDR1 LNHDA, CDR2 SQIVND (reference sequence). The CDR3 spans 17 residues. Trimming cost V 8 bases and J 0 bases; bases outside gene matches: 10.

This rearrangement joins TRBV30 to TRBJ1-5, with D uncertain. Per germline, CDR1 GTSNPN and CDR2 SVGIG (reference sequence). With 2 bases removed from V and 7 bases from J, the gap between germline ends came to 15 bases. This CDR3 spans 14 amino acids. The DNA for the CDR3 is TGTGCCTGGAGTACGACGGGTTTGGAACAGCCCCAGCATTTT. Its translation is CAWSTTGLEQPQHF.

The chain employs TRBV5-4 and TRBJ1-3; 7 bases map to TRBD1. This CDR3 is 18 amino acids long. The V segment lost 5 bases and the J segment 0 bases; nucleotides outside the gene matches: 14. The germline V gene has CDR1 SGHNT and CDR2 YYREEE (reference sequence). The CDR3: CASSYLGDSKSSGNTIYF. The DNA for the CDR3 is TGTGCCAGCAGTTATCTAGGGGACAGTAAGAGCTCTGGAAACACCATATATTTT.

The chain is built from TRBV2 and TRBJ1-2; 11 bases are shared with TRBD1. Germline V gene sequence: CDR1 SNHLY, CDR2 FYNNEI. The CDR3 length is 15 residues. V lost 2 bases and J lost 4; bases outside the gene matches: 3. Here the CDR3 DNA reads TGTGCCAGCAGTGAACAGGGACAGGGGGGCTATGGCTACACCTTC. Translating it yields CASSEQGQGGYGYTF.

The genes are TRBV7-6 and TRBJ2-7; TRBD2 agrees at 11 bases. The CDR3 runs 18 residues. V shed 1 base and J 7 bases; nucleotides not matched to a gene: 15. Germline V gene data show CDR1 as SGHVS and CDR2 as FNYEAQ. The CDR3 nucleotides are TGTGCCAGCAGCTTAGAACCGCCTAGCGGGGGGAGGGTGGGGGAGCAGTACTTC. It codes for CASSLEPPSGGRVGEQYF.

V and J are TRBV6-1 and TRBJ1-5; the match to TRBD1 covers 9 bases. The V segment lost 6 bases and the J segment 6 bases; nucleotides outside the gene matches: 6. Germline V gene data show CDR1 as MNHNS and CDR2 as SASEGT. The CDR3 extends over 14 amino acids. CDR3 sequence reads: CASREGQGPQPQHF. The CDR3 bases are TGTGCCAGCAGGGAGGGACAGGGCCCTCAGCCCCAGCATTTT.

The rearrangement links TRBV7-3 to TRBJ2-1, with D possibly matching TRBD2 (5 bases). This CDR3 is 13 amino acids long. V was trimmed by 8 bases and J by 0 bases, leaving 8 bases between them. Germline V gene data show CDR1 as SGHTA and CDR2 as FQGTGA. CDR3 bases: TGTGCCAGCTCACGGGACTCCTACAATGAGCAGTTCTTC. Residues: CASSRDSYNEQFF.

The rearrangement links TRBV6-1 to TRBJ1-1; the D gene is possibly TRBD1 (6 bases). Germline lookup yields CDR1 MNHNS and CDR2 SASEGT. The CDR3 totals 12 residues. CDR3 bases: TGTGTAGGGGGAGGGGTCCGTGCTGAAGCTTTCTTT. It codes for CVGGGVRAEAFF.

This chain uses TRBV30 with TRBJ2-1; TRBD2 matches 10 bases. The CDR3 runs 14 residues. CDR1 GTSNPN and CDR2 SVGIG come from the germline V gene (reference sequence). Unmatched junction bases numbered 13, after V lost 8 bases and J lost 9 bases. In DNA, the CDR3 is TGTGCCGGGCATTCTAGCGGGAGTCTTGGTGAGCAGTTCTTC. This gives the protein CAGHSSGSLGEQFF.

The chain employs TRBV29-1 and TRBJ2-5, with TRBD2 as a possible D gene (7 bases). The better agreement between TRBJ2-7 and the DNA end casts doubt on the J call. The CDR3 extends over 15 amino acids. The germline CDR1 and CDR2 sequences are SQVTM and ANQGSEA. The CDR3 here is CSVEFPGGRTYEQYF. CDR3 nucleotides: TGCAGCGTTGAATTCCCGGGGGGCAGGACCTACGAGCAGTACTTC.

This chain links TRBV7-8 with TRBJ2-1, with TRBD1 matching 10 bases. After removal of 9 bases from V and 4 bases from J, the junction contained 9 bases not matched to a gene. This CDR3 spans 15 amino acids. Germline V gene lookup returns CDR1 SGHVS and CDR2 FQNEAQ. The CDR3 spells CASRQGADKYNEQFF. CDR3 DNA sequence: TGTGCCAGTCGACAGGGGGCGGATAAGTACAATGAGCAGTTCTTC. The variable domain in full, with the rest retrieved from reference TRBV7-8 and TRBJ2-1, is GAGVSQSPRYKVAKRGQDVALRCDPISGHVSLFWYQQALGQGPEFLTYFQNEAQLDKSGLPSDRFFAERPEGSVSTLKIQRTQQEDSAVYLCASRQGADKYNEQFFGPGTRLTVL.

This chain uses TRBV5-4 with TRBJ2-3; perhaps TRBD1 as D (5 bases). Trimming shortened V by 0 bases and J by 6 bases, and 11 bases separated the two germline ends. The CDR3 spans 14 residues. In germline, CDR1 is SGHNT, CDR2 YYREEE (reference sequence). The CDR3 is CASSLGGARDTQYF. Written as DNA, the CDR3 is TGTGCCAGCAGCTTGGGTGGGGCCAGGGATACGCAGTATTTT.

This sequence joins TRBV19 and TRBJ2-2; TRBD2 matches at 9 bases. CDR1 and CDR2 from the germline V gene are LNHDA and SQIVND (reference sequence). This CDR3 is 13 amino acids long. With 2 bases clipped from V and 8 bases from J, the junction kept 0 bases outside the gene matches. The CDR3 is CASSILAGGELFF. In DNA, the CDR3 is TGTGCCAGTAGTATACTAGCGGGAGGGGAGCTGTTTTTT.

The chain links TRBV2 to TRBJ1-5, with D possibly matching TRBD1 (5 bases). Germline CDR1 reads SNHLY; CDR2 reads FYNNEI. The V and J ends lost 8 bases and 2 bases respectively, with 16 bases between them. This CDR3 is 15 amino acids long. The CDR3 is CASGGGTGGNQPQHF. CDR3 bases: TGTGCCAGCGGTGGGGGTACGGGGGGCAATCAGCCCCAGCATTTT. Combining the CDR3 with reference TRBV2 and TRBJ1-5 gives the whole variable domain EPEVTQTPSHQVTQMGQEVILRCVPISNHLYFYWYRQILGQKVEFLVSFYNNEISEKSEIFDDQFSVERPDGSNFTLKIRSTKLEDSAMYFCASGGGTGGNQPQHFGDGTRLSIL.

The chain combines TRBV7-3 with TRBJ2-1; D unclear. The germline CDR1 and CDR2 sequences are SGHTA and FQGTGA. The CDR3 is 13 residues long. With 2 bases removed from V and 3 bases from J, the gap between germline ends came to 5 bases. The CDR3 region is CASSLHNYNEQFF. CDR3 coding DNA: TGTGCCAGCAGCTTACACAACTACAATGAGCAGTTCTTC. Full variable domain (outside the CDR3, taken from reference TRBV7-3 and TRBJ2-1): GAGVSQTPSNKVTEKGKYVELRCDPISGHTALYWYRQSLGQGPEFLIYFQGTGAADDSGLPNDRFFAVRPEGSVSTLKIQRTERGDSAVYLCASSLHNYNEQFFGPGTRLTVL.

The chain employs TRBV7-8 and TRBJ1-3; TRBD1 agrees at 9 bases. The CDR3 is made up of 16 amino acids. Losses at the gene ends were 6 bases for V and 2 bases for J; bases not matched to a gene: 8. Germline CDR1 and CDR2: SGHVS and FQNEAQ. CDR3 amino acids: CASSSPDRGAGNTIYF. As DNA, the CDR3 is TGTGCCAGCAGTTCACCGGACAGGGGAGCTGGAAACACCATATATTTT.

The V gene is TRBV2, the J gene TRBJ2-3, with D possibly TRBD2 on 6 matching bases. Trimming stripped 8 bases from V and 2 bases from J, with 11 bases between. The CDR3 sequence is 13 residues long. Per germline, CDR1 SNHLY and CDR2 FYNNEI. The CDR3 DNA is TGTGCCAGCCGGGGACTGTTCACAGATACGCAGTATTTT. Residues: CASRGLFTDTQYF.

The chain is built from TRBV4-3 and TRBJ2-3, with 16 bases that match TRBD2. V shed 8 bases, J shed 6 bases, and the junction held 8 bases outside the gene matches. Per germline, CDR1 LGHNA and CDR2 YSLEER. The length of the CDR3 is 16 residues. CDR3 sequence (DNA): TGCGCCAGCGGGGGGGGACTAGCGGGAGGGCCGGATACGCAGTATTTT. This gives the protein CASGGGLAGGPDTQYF.

This clone was detected only once. The V and J genes are TRBV4-1 and TRBJ1-3; D unclear. The V gene lost 3 bases and the J gene lost 0 bases, with 9 bases spanning the gap. The CDR3 has 15 amino acids. The germline CDR1 and CDR2 sequences are MGHRA and YSYEKL. The CDR3 bases are TGCGCCAGCAGCCAGAGGCCACTCTCTGGAAACACCATATATTTT. Translated: CASSQRPLSGNTIYF.